This T cell receptor beta chain was sequenced in a study of blood T cell repertoires in COVID-19. Study as a whole: Whether acute or convalescent, the COVID-19 samples came from the United States, Italy and Spain. PBMCs, B-cell-depleted T cells, or T cells were the source of the cDNA or gDNA that made up the material.

Study processing details: Estimation of nucleated cell counts relied on the amplification of reference gene primers. Data came from immunoSEQ multiplex PCR; TCRdb stores just in-frame clones and leaves some out. D and trimming come from the DNA, and the V and J calls and clone size come from that table. The sample includes fewer than 150,000 clones, about four fifths of them seen just once. Of note for this clone: The same CDR3 is also encoded by other DNA sequences in this sample.

The V end lost 0 bases, the J end lost 7 bases, and 5 bases lay between the germline ends. The CDR3 runs to 12 residues. Germline V gene lookup returns CDR1 SGHNT and CDR2 YYREEE (reference sequence). The clonotype was recovered from an elderly man with acute or convalescent COVID-19. The chain employs TRBV5-4 and TRBJ2-1, with D perhaps TRBD1 (5 bases). Sequenced input: peripheral blood. The CDR3 region has the DNA TGTGCCAGCAGCTTGGCAGGGAATGAGCAGTTCTTC. Protein product: CASSLAGNEQFF.